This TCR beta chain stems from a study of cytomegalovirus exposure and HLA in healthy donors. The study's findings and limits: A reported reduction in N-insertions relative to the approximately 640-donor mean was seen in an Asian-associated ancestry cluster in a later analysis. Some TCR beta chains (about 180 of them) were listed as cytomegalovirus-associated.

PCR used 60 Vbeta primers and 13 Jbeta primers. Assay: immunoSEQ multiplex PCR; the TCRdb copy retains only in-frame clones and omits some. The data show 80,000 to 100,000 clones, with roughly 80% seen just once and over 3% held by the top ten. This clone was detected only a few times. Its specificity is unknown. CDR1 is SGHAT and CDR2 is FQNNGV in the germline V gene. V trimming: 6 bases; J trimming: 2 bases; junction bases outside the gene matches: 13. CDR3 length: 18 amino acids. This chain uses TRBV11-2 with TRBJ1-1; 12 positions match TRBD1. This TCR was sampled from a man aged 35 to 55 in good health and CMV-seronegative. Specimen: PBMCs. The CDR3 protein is CASSAGTGGGWANTEAFF. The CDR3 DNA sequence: TGTGCCAGCAGTGCTGGGACAGGGGGCGGATGGGCCAACACTGAAGCTTTCTTT.